This TCR beta chain was found in a study of regulatory T cells in long-lasting Graves disease. Whole-study results and caveats: Possibly, too few samples lowered accuracy.

The time point denotes: persistent/refractory GD, antithyroid drugs over 5 years with positive TRAb. PBMCs were the source of the RNA used for TCR sequencing. Comment on this clonotype: The antigen remains unidentified.

The V and J ends lost 6 bases and 3 bases, in that order; junction bases with no gene match: 12. Per germline, CDR1 MDHEN and CDR2 SYDVKM. This CDR3 has 17 amino acids. According to the study, TCR beta libraries were built with iRepertoire HTBI primers and CDR3-region Arm-PCR. TCRdb redid the calling of the multiplex PCR reads with MiXCR, one entry per CDR3 protein. The data show hundreds of thousands of distinct CDR3 sequences, around a fifth seen once. The sequence derives from a female donor with Graves disease. V usage is TRBV28 and J usage is TRBJ2-7, with TRBD2 matching 12 bases. This specimen was peripheral blood mononuclear cells (PBMCs), taken when the disease was refractory, from a patient treated with antithyroid drugs. The CDR3 spells CASSSAGASGRVYEQYF. In DNA form, the CDR3 reads TGTGCCAGCAGCTCGGCTGGGGCTAGCGGGAGGGTCTACGAGCAGTACTTC.